This T cell receptor beta chain was obtained from a study of shared clonotypes between healthy human individuals. Study findings and constraints: Clonotypes shared by all four donors outscored non-shared clonotypes in generation probability. Several donors showed sharing of about 4.7% of naive CD4 clonotypes. The study generally estimated greater richness for naive than memory subsets.

This CDR3 comprises 13 residues. Germline assignment: CDR1 MDHEN and CDR2 SYDVKM. V dropped 6 bases and J dropped 7 bases, with 14 bases sitting between them. Sequenced by immunoSEQ multiplex PCR; TCRdb stores in-frame clones only, minus some. Here the sample spans about 2.4 million clones, 93% being singletons. To note about this clone: Its antigen is currently unknown.

The V and J genes are TRBV28 and TRBJ2-3; TRBD2 might be the D (6 bases). Material for sequencing was naive CD4+ T cells from PBMCs. The sample's subset: CD45RA+ positively selected. This TCR was sampled from a man aged 18 to 35 in good health. Some clones in this sample may be carry-over from other donors' samples. This CDR3 is CASRTSGAYTQYF. CDR3 in DNA: TGTGCCAGCAGAACTTCGGGAGCCTATACGCAGTATTTT.